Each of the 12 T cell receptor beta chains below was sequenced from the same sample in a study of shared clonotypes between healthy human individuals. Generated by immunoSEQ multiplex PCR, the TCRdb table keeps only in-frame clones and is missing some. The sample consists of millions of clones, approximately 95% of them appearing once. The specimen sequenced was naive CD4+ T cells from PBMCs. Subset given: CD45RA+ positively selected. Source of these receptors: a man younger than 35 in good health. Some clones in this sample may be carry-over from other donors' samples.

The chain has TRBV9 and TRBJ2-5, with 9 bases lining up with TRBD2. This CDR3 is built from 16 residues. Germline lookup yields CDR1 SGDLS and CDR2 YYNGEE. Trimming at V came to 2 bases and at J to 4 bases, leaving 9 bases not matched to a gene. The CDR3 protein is CASSVSLAGFVETQYF. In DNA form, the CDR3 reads TGTGCCAGCAGCGTTTCCCTAGCGGGATTTGTAGAGACCCAGTACTTC.

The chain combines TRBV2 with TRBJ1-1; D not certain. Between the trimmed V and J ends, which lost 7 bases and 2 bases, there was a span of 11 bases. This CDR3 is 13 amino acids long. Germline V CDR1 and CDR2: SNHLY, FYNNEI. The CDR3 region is CASMGDFNTEAFF. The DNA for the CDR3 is TGTGCCAGCATGGGCGATTTTAACACTGAAGCTTTCTTT. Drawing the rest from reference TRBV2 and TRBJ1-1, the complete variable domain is EPEVTQTPSHQVTQMGQEVILRCVPISNHLYFYWYRQILGQKVEFLVSFYNNEISEKSEIFDDQFSVERPDGSNFTLKIRSTKLEDSAMYFCASMGDFNTEAFFGQGTRLTVV.

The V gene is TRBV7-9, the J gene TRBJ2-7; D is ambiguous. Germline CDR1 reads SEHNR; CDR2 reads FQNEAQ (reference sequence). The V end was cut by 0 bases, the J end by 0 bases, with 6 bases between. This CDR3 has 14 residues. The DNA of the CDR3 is TGTGCCAGCAGCTTAGCGGCAGGCTCCTACGAGCAGTACTTC. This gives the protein CASSLAAGSYEQYF.

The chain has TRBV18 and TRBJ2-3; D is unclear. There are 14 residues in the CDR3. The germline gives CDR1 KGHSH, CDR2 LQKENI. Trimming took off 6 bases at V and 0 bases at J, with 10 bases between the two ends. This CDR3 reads CASSPGSSTDTQYF. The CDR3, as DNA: TGTGCCAGCTCCCCGGGCTCCAGCACAGATACGCAGTATTTT.

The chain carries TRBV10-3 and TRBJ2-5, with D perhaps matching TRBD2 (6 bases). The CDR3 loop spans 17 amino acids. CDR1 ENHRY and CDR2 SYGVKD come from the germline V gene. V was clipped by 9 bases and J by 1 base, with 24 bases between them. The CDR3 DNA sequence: TGTGCCATGGTATCCTCGGGACGGGGGATATTCCAAGAGACCCAGTACTTC. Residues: CAMVSSGRGIFQETQYF.

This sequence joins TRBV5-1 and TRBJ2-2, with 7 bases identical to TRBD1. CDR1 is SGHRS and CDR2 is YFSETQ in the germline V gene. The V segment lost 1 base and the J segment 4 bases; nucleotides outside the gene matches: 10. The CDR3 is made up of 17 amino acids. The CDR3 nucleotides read TGCGCCAGCAGCTTGAGGATAGGACAGGACCTCACCGGGGAGCTGTTTTTT. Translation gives CASSLRIGQDLTGELFF.

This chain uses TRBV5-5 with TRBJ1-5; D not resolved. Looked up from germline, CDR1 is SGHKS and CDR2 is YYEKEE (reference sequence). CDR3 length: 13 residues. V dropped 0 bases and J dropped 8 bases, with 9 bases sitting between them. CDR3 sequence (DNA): TGTGCCAGCAGCTTGGAGGGTAATAAGCCCCAGCATTTT. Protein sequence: CASSLEGNKPQHF.

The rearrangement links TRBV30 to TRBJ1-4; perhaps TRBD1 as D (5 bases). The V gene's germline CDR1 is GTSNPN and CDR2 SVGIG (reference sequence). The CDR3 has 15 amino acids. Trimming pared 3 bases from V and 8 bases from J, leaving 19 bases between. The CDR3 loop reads CAWSNPGGRGEKLFF. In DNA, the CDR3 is TGTGCCTGGAGCAATCCAGGCGGCCGGGGGGAAAAACTGTTTTTT.

CDR3 in amino acids: CASSLGVTSGYNEQFF. CDR3 DNA sequence: TGCGCCAGCAGCTTGGGGGTGACTAGCGGCTACAATGAGCAGTTCTTC. This sequence joins TRBV5-1 and TRBJ2-1, with 9 bases that match TRBD2. The CDR3 covers 16 residues. V shed 0 bases, J shed 3 bases, and the junction held 4 bases outside the gene matches. Germline CDR1 reads SGHRS; CDR2 reads YFSETQ.

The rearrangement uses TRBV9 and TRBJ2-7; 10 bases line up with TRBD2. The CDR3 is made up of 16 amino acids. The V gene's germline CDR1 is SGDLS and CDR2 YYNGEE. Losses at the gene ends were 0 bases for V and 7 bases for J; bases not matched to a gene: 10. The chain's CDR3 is CASSVGEREGSGEQYF. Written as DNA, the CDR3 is TGTGCCAGCAGCGTAGGGGAGCGGGAGGGCTCTGGGGAGCAGTACTTC.

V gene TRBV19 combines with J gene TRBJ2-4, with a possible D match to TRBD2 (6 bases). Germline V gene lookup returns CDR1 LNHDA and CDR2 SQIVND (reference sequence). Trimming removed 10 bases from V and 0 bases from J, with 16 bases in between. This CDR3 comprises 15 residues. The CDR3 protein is CATKIAGLAKNIQYF. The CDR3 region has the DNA TGTGCCACCAAGATTGCGGGGTTAGCCAAAAACATTCAGTACTTC.

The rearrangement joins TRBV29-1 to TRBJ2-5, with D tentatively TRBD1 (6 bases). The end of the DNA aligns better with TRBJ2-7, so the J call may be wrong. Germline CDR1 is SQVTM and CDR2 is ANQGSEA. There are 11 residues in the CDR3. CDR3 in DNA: TGCAGCGGCAGGGGAACTAACGAGCAGTACTTC. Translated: CSGRGTNEQYF.